One sample yielded the 2 T cell receptor beta chains listed below, sequenced in a study of Graves' ophthalmopathy and Graves' hyperthyroidism. Beta-chain TCR CDR3 regions were amplified from RNA transcripts. Second-round multiplex PCR came after first-round RT-PCR with HTBI primers. MiXCR, applied by TCRdb to the multiplex PCR reads, yields one record per CDR3 protein. The sample has around 1,000,000 distinct CDR3 sequences, about two fifths seen once. Sequencing was done on a sample of peripheral blood or thyroid tissue (not recorded which). The receptors originated from an adult man with Graves' hyperthyroidism.

With respect to this clonotype: Just one base apart from a much larger clone, this may be a read error. Because the CDR3 is missing its conserved closing phenylalanine or tryptophan, this is likely a read error. CDR3 region: CASSYSGGAGLNTEAFL. The DNA for the CDR3 is TGTGCCAGCAGTTACTCGGGGGGTGCAGGTTTGAACACTGAAGCTTTCTTA. This chain connects TRBV24-1 to TRBJ1-1; tentative D call: TRBD1 (5 bases). Looked up from germline, CDR1 is KGHDR and CDR2 is SFDVKD. The CDR3 sequence is 17 residues long.

The genes are TRBV9 and TRBJ1-4; 8 bases line up with TRBD1. The CDR3 is 12 amino acids. The germline V gene has CDR1 SGDLS and CDR2 YYNGEE. The ends lost 3 bases at V and 13 bases at J; junction bases unmatched: 5. CDR3 sequence: CASSAAQGGLFF. The CDR3 bases are TGTGCCAGCAGCGCGGCACAGGGGGGACTGTTTTTT.